These T cell receptor beta chains were read from a single sample in a study of blood T cell repertoires in COVID-19. Only in-frame clones appear in the TCRdb table, and some are missing; sequencing was by immunoSEQ multiplex PCR. The table includes approximately 360,000 clones, around 87% detected once. Sequences were obtained from PBMCs or T cells enriched from blood (not recorded which). Receptors were obtained from a man aged 40-55 years in a cohort exposed to, infected with or recovered from COVID-19 (not recorded which). CDR3s include the opening cysteine and the closing phenylalanine or tryptophan. A D gene is named only where the DNA matches it firmly. Some rows have no size entry. The others give once, few or many, or a class for an expanded clone.

d_call: TRBD2
v_call: TRBV3-1/TRBV3-2
j_call: TRBJ2-7
clone_size: .
cdr3_nt: TGTGCCAGCAGCCCTAGCGGGAGCTCCTACGAGCAGTACTTC
cdr3_aa: CASSPSGSSYEQYF

d_call: .
v_call: TRBV7-9
j_call: TRBJ1-1
clone_size: .
cdr3_nt: TGTGCCAGCAGCGCGGCCCCGGGGAGCGTTGAAGCTTTCTTT
cdr3_aa: CASSAAPGSVEAFF

d_call: .
v_call: TRBV28
j_call: TRBJ2-7
clone_size: .
cdr3_nt: TGTGCCAGCAGTTTGGGCCTACTCTCCTACGAGCAGTACTTC
cdr3_aa: CASSLGLLSYEQYF

d_call: TRBD1
v_call: TRBV2
j_call: TRBJ2-5
clone_size: once
cdr3_nt: TGTGCCAGCAGAGGGACAGGGGACTGGGAGACCCAGTACTTC
cdr3_aa: CASRGTGDWETQYF

d_call: .
v_call: TRBV5-1
j_call: TRBJ1-6
clone_size: .
cdr3_nt: TGCGCCAGCAGTTCGTCTGGACTGTCGAATTCACCCCTCCACTTT
cdr3_aa: CASSSSGLSNSPLHF

d_call: TRBD1
v_call: TRBV19
j_call: TRBJ1-5
clone_size: .
cdr3_nt: TGTGCCAGTAGTATGGGACAGGGGGTTCAGCCCCAGCATTTT
cdr3_aa: CASSMGQGVQPQHF

d_call: TRBD1
v_call: TRBV27
j_call: TRBJ1-5
clone_size: few
cdr3_nt: TGTGCCAGCAGTTTAACGTTCGGACAGGGACGTCAGCCCCAGCATTTT
cdr3_aa: CASSLTFGQGRQPQHF

d_call: .
v_call: TRBV7-9
j_call: TRBJ1-1
clone_size: .
cdr3_nt: TGTGCCAGCGGGCTTGGTACTGAAGCTTTCTTT
cdr3_aa: CASGLGTEAFF

d_call: TRBD1
v_call: TRBV7-9
j_call: TRBJ2-3
clone_size: .
cdr3_nt: TGTGCCAGCAGCTTAACGATGAGGGGGCTTAGCACAGATACGCAGTATTTT
cdr3_aa: CASSLTMRGLSTDTQYF

d_call: TRBD2
v_call: TRBV9
j_call: TRBJ2-1
clone_size: .
cdr3_nt: TGTGCCAGCAGCCCCCGGACTAGCGGGATTAGCAATGAGCAGTTCTTC
cdr3_aa: CASSPRTSGISNEQFF

d_call: .
v_call: TRBV19
j_call: TRBJ2-7
clone_size: .
cdr3_nt: TGTGCCAGTAGTGGAGGTCGGGAACCCTCCTACGAGCAGTACTTC
cdr3_aa: CASSGGREPSYEQYF

d_call: TRBD2
v_call: TRBV3-1/TRBV3-2
j_call: TRBJ2-7
clone_size: .
cdr3_nt: TGTGCCAGCAGCCAAGGAGGGCTAGCGGGGATCTACGAGCAGTACTTC
cdr3_aa: CASSQGGLAGIYEQYF

d_call: .
v_call: TRBV7-9
j_call: TRBJ1-3
clone_size: .
cdr3_nt: TGTGCCATCCCCCTAGGGGAAATTGTGTCTTCTGGAAACACCATATATTTT
cdr3_aa: CAIPLGEIVSSGNTIYF

d_call: .
v_call: TRBV9
j_call: TRBJ1-1
clone_size: .
cdr3_nt: TGTGCCAGCAGCCCTGGGCTGAACACTGAAGCTTTCTTT
cdr3_aa: CASSPGLNTEAFF

d_call: .
v_call: TRBV21-1
j_call: TRBJ2-2
clone_size: .
cdr3_nt: TGTGCCAGCAGCACCCAAGGAGTTACCGGGGAGCTGTTTTTT
cdr3_aa: CASSTQGVTGELFF

d_call: .
v_call: TRBV27
j_call: TRBJ2-1
clone_size: few
cdr3_nt: TGTGCCAGCAGTTTAGAAACTCCTGTATACAATGAGCAGTTCTTC
cdr3_aa: CASSLETPVYNEQFF

d_call: .
v_call: TRBV6-5
j_call: TRBJ2-7
clone_size: .
cdr3_nt: TGTGCCAGCAGTCAGCCGCGGGTCTCCTACGAGCAGTACTTC
cdr3_aa: CASSQPRVSYEQYF

d_call: .
v_call: TRBV9
j_call: TRBJ1-1
clone_size: .
cdr3_nt: TGTGCCAGCAGCGTAGATCCGTGGGGGGATTTCGACACTGAAGCTTTCTTT
cdr3_aa: CASSVDPWGDFDTEAFF

d_call: .
v_call: TRBV5-5
j_call: TRBJ1-2
clone_size: .
cdr3_nt: TGTGCCAGCAGCTTGGATTCCGGTGGCTACACCTTC
cdr3_aa: CASSLDSGGYTF

d_call: TRBD1
v_call: TRBV28
j_call: TRBJ2-3
clone_size: .
cdr3_nt: TGTGCCAGCAGTTTCCCCAGGGGGCCGGACACAGATACGCAGTATTTT
cdr3_aa: CASSFPRGPDTDTQYF